What follows are 30 T cell receptor beta chains derived from one specimen sequenced in a study of spatial heterogeneity in lung cancer. One entry per CDR3 protein, called by TCRdb with MiXCR from the 5' RACE reads. The sample comprises tens of thousands of distinct CDR3 sequences, roughly 12% of which are singletons, and under 5.5% rests with the top ten. As to time point: sample taken at primary tumor resection. In each case, whole RNA from tumor, nontumor lung or frozen PBMC was sequenced unsorted. The specimen was PBMCs, collected at surgery. These receptors were collected from a male donor with early-stage non-small cell lung cancer.

V is TRBV11-2 and J is TRBJ2-1; the match to TRBD1 covers 12 bases. V trimming: 5 bases; J trimming: 7 bases; junction bases outside the gene matches: 12. The CDR3 length is 17 residues. Germline values: CDR1 SGHAT, CDR2 FQNNGV. The CDR3 region has the DNA TGTGCCAGCAGCCCTCACCCGCCGGGACAGGGGGCTAATGAGCAGTTCTTC. Translating gives CASSPHPPGQGANEQFF.

This clonotype was seen only a few times. The rearrangement links TRBV29-1 to TRBJ2-5; D is unclear. Trimming removed 3 bases from V and 5 bases from J, with 19 bases in between. Germline V gene sequence: CDR1 SQVTM, CDR2 ANQGSEA. The CDR3 is 15 amino acids. The DNA of the CDR3 is TGCAGCGTTGAGGGTGGCTTCTCAGTGGAGGAGACCCAGTACTTC. This encodes CSVEGGFSVEETQYF.

In this sample, this clonotype turned up a few times. This chain joins TRBV14 and TRBJ2-5, with 9 positions matching TRBD2. V lost 0 bases to trimming and J lost 6 bases; unmatched junction nucleotides: 5. The CDR3 has 15 residues. The germline gives CDR1 SGHDN, CDR2 FVKESK. CDR3 sequence (DNA): TGTGCCAGCAGCCAAGATAGCGGGGGCCGAAAGACCCAGTACTTC. It encodes CASSQDSGGRKTQYF. Together with reference TRBV14 and TRBJ2-5, the CDR3 gives the full variable domain: EAGVTQFPSHSVIEKGQTVTLRCDPISGHDNLYWYRRVMGKEIKFLLHFVKESKQDESGMPNNRFLAERTGGTYSTLKVQPAELEDSGVYFCASSQDSGGRKTQYFGPGTRLLVL.

Only one count was recorded for this clonotype. CDR3 sequence: CSASGRGAGDTQYF. CDR3 DNA: TGCAGTGCTAGTGGCCGGGGGGCGGGAGATACGCAGTATTTT. The rearrangement links TRBV20-1 to TRBJ2-3; D may be TRBD2 (7 bases). V shed 3 bases and J shed 5 bases, with 15 bases lying between them. This CDR3 has 14 residues. The germline gives CDR1 DFQATT, CDR2 SNEGSKA (reference sequence).

This clonotype has only a few counts. This rearrangement joins TRBV10-2 to TRBJ2-7, with unresolved D. This CDR3 is built from 11 residues. The germline V and J ends were trimmed by 7 bases and 2 bases, with 6 bases remaining between them. The germline V gene has CDR1 WSHSY and CDR2 SAAADI. CDR3 region: CASTQTYEQYF. The CDR3 bases are TGCGCCAGCACCCAAACCTACGAGCAGTACTTC.

This chain links TRBV9 with TRBJ2-2; the D is unclear. V was cut by 4 bases and J by 4 bases, with 17 bases left in between. The CDR3 is 16 residues long. From germline, CDR1 is SGDLS and CDR2 YYNGEE. The CDR3 is CASSPHAGVPTGELFF. The CDR3, as DNA: TGTGCCAGCAGCCCACACGCTGGGGTGCCCACCGGGGAGCTGTTTTTT.

The chain carries TRBV7-3 and TRBJ2-3, with 8 bases aligning to TRBD2. The CDR3 length is 14 residues. The germline V gene has CDR1 SGHTA and CDR2 FQGTGA. Trimming took 3 bases from V and 5 from J; bases not matched to a gene: 4. CDR3 in amino acids: CASSFGLAIDTQYF. In nucleotides, the CDR3 is TGTGCCAGCAGCTTTGGACTAGCTATAGATACGCAGTATTTT.

This clonotype was detected ten times or more. The rearrangement joins TRBV29-1 to TRBJ1-1, with 9 bases that match TRBD1. The V segment lost 5 bases and the J segment 0 bases; nucleotides outside the gene matches: 4. The CDR3 length is 14 residues. The germline gives CDR1 SQVTM, CDR2 ANQGSEA. CDR3 region: CSVNRGQMNTEAFF. The CDR3, as DNA: TGCAGCGTTAACAGGGGGCAGATGAACACTGAAGCTTTCTTT.

There are a few counts of this clonotype. The rearrangement uses TRBV12-3 or TRBV12-4 and TRBJ1-1, with 8 bases aligning to TRBD1. The CDR3 sequence is 14 residues long. V lost 7 bases to trimming and J lost 1 base; unmatched junction nucleotides: 5. CDR3 sequence (DNA): TGTGCCAGCATGCTGGGGACAGGGAACACTGAAGCTTTCTTT. Translation: CASMLGTGNTEAFF.

This clonotype was found a few times. The rearrangement joins TRBV6-6 to TRBJ2-4, with D perhaps TRBD2 (5 bases). The ends were cut back, 5 bases at V and 8 bases at J, with 16 bases in the middle. From germline, CDR1 is MNHNY and CDR2 SVGAGI (reference sequence). The CDR3 contains 14 residues. The CDR3 here is CASSASKPGDIQYF. CDR3 nucleotide sequence: TGTGCCAGCAGTGCCTCCAAGCCCGGGGACATTCAGTACTTC.

This clonotype showed up just a few times. This chain uses TRBV11-2 with TRBJ2-1; 7 positions agree with TRBD1. Germline lookup yields CDR1 SGHAT and CDR2 FQNNGV. This CDR3 has 18 residues. The J segment lost 4 bases and the V segment lost 5 bases, leaving 17 bases of the junction unmatched. The CDR3 region is CASSPQATGLVPYNEQFF. Here the CDR3 DNA reads TGTGCCAGCAGCCCCCAGGCGACAGGGCTGGTTCCATACAATGAGCAGTTCTTC.

This clonotype was counted between two and nine times. The chain links TRBV28 to TRBJ1-2; D might be TRBD1 (5 bases). V lost 6 bases, J lost 4 bases, and 15 bases lay in between. CDR3 size: 14 residues. Germline values: CDR1 MDHEN, CDR2 SYDVKM. DNA of the CDR3: TGTGCCAGCAGCCGCCCGGGGGAGCCCTATGGCTACACCTTC. Translated: CASSRPGEPYGYTF.

V usage is TRBV30 and J usage is TRBJ2-1, with 7 bases that match TRBD2. The CDR3 has 14 residues. Looked up from germline, CDR1 is GTSNPN and CDR2 is SVGIG (reference sequence). Trimming took 0 bases from V and 7 from J; bases not matched to a gene: 6. The CDR3 DNA is TGTGCCTGGAGTGTGGGGGAGGGCCGTAATGAGCAGTTCTTC. Translation gives CAWSVGEGRNEQFF.

The V and J genes are TRBV7-2 and TRBJ2-7; 8 positions match TRBD2. The CDR3 covers 16 residues. The V gene's germline CDR1 is SGHTA and CDR2 FQGNSA. V shed 1 base and J 3 bases; nucleotides not matched to a gene: 8. The CDR3 spells CASSLDYGRAVYEQYF. CDR3 DNA: TGTGCCAGCAGCTTAGATTACGGGAGGGCCGTCTACGAGCAGTACTTC.

This clonotype has a handful of counts. The V gene is TRBV5-6, the J gene TRBJ1-1; 9 positions match TRBD1. V was clipped by 7 bases and J by 3 bases; unmatched bases: 10. The CDR3 consists of 15 residues. The germline V gene has CDR1 SGHDT and CDR2 YYEEEE. The CDR3 spells CASLYRGQGYTEAFF. The CDR3 coding sequence is TGTGCCAGCCTTTACAGGGGGCAAGGGTACACTGAAGCTTTCTTT.

The J gene is TRBJ1-4, the V gene TRBV3-1; D is possibly TRBD1 (5 bases). CDR1 is LGHDT, CDR2 YNNKEL, per germline (reference sequence). CDR3 length: 15 amino acids. V lost 0 bases to trimming and J lost 6 bases, with 11 bases between them. CDR3 residues: CASSQDSRGDEKLFF. The CDR3 DNA sequence: TGTGCCAGCAGCCAAGATAGTAGGGGAGATGAAAAACTGTTTTTT.

This clonotype came up many times. V is TRBV18 and J is TRBJ2-3; no definite D call. V was shortened by 0 bases and J by 3 bases, with 4 bases between the two germline ends. CDR3 length: 13 amino acids. CDR1 and CDR2 from the germline V gene are KGHSH and LQKENI. CDR3 residues: CASSPPGTDTQYF. In nucleotides, the CDR3 is TGTGCCAGCTCACCACCCGGGACAGATACGCAGTATTTT.

This clonotype was counted only a few times. This chain links TRBV10-3 with TRBJ1-2; no clear D gene. Trimming took off 6 bases at V and 3 bases at J, with 11 bases between the two ends. CDR3 size: 13 residues. Germline CDR1 ENHRY, CDR2 SYGVKD. CDR3 amino acids: CAIREGPDYGYTF. For the CDR3, the DNA is TGTGCCATCAGAGAGGGCCCGGACTATGGCTACACCTTC.

There are a few counts of this clonotype. This chain connects TRBV7-8 to TRBJ1-1; D call uncertain. Germline CDR1 and CDR2: SGHVS and FQNEAQ. Deletions cut 4 bases from V and 5 bases from J, with 11 bases between. The CDR3 runs 13 residues. The CDR3 DNA reads as TGTGCCAGCAGCTCACACCTTGGAACTGAAGCTTTCTTT. Translating gives CASSSHLGTEAFF. Drawing the rest from reference TRBV7-8 and TRBJ1-1, the complete variable domain is GAGVSQSPRYKVAKRGQDVALRCDPISGHVSLFWYQQALGQGPEFLTYFQNEAQLDKSGLPSDRFFAERPEGSVSTLKIQRTQQEDSAVYLCASSSHLGTEAFFGQGTRLTVV.

For this clonotype: This could be a read error, since a much larger clone is one nucleotide away. The chain uses TRBV7-8 and TRBJ1-1, with D unresolved. Per germline, CDR1 SGHVS and CDR2 FQNEAQ. This CDR3 has 12 residues. V dropped 5 bases and J dropped 9 bases, with 13 bases sitting between them. The CDR3 region has the DNA TGTGCCAGCAGCGAACGGACTGACCAAGCTTTCTTT. Amino acids: CASSERTDQAFF.

The table lists this clonotype with a few counts. CDR3: CASSLYRDRSSTDTQYF. CDR3 nucleotide sequence: TGCGCCAGCAGCCTTTATAGGGACCGCTCTAGCACAGATACGCAGTATTTT. V is TRBV5-1 and J is TRBJ2-3; either TRBD1 or TRBD2 may supply D (5 bases each). The CDR3 has 17 amino acids. Germline CDR1 SGHRS, CDR2 YFSETQ. Deletions cut 4 bases from V and 0 bases from J, with 18 bases between.

The rearrangement joins TRBV4-2 to TRBJ2-7; D unresolved. Trimming removed 4 bases at V and 5 bases at J, with 15 bases between. The length of the CDR3 is 14 residues. Germline CDR1 is LGHNA and CDR2 is YNFKEQ. CDR3 loop: CASSPFSSTDEQYF. CDR3 bases: TGTGCCAGCAGCCCCTTTAGTTCTACGGACGAGCAGTACTTC.

This clonotype showed up many times. The rearrangement links TRBV5-1 to TRBJ1-1; D gene unclear. The ends were cut back, 1 base at V and 0 bases at J, with 7 bases in the middle. The CDR3 has 14 amino acids. Germline V lookup: CDR1 SGHRS, CDR2 YFSETQ. CDR3: CASSLRLMNTEAFF. The CDR3 nucleotides read TGCGCCAGCAGCTTGAGACTCATGAACACTGAAGCTTTCTTT. The complete variable domain, with remaining parts taken from reference TRBV5-1 and TRBJ1-1, reads KAGVTQTPRYLIKTRGQQVTLSCSPISGHRSVSWYQQTPGQGLQFLFEYFSETQRNKGNFPGRFSGRQFSNSRSEMNVSTLELGDSALYLCASSLRLMNTEAFFGQGTRLTVV.

This clonotype was detected ten times or more. The chain has TRBV5-1 and TRBJ1-1; D is uncertain. The germline V gene has CDR1 SGHRS and CDR2 YFSETQ. There are 13 residues in the CDR3. Trimming pared 2 bases from V and 5 bases from J, leaving 10 bases between. DNA for the CDR3: TGCGCCAGCAGCTTCCCAGAGGGAACTGAAGCTTTCTTT. Translated: CASSFPEGTEAFF.

This clonotype was counted only a few times. The chain employs TRBV20-1 and TRBJ2-7; perhaps TRBD2 as D (6 bases). Trimming shortened V by 3 bases and J by 2 bases, and 14 bases separated the two germline ends. Germline loops: CDR1 DFQATT, CDR2 SNEGSKA (reference sequence). The CDR3 consists of 14 residues. The CDR3 loop reads CSARGGLGTYEQYF. The DNA for the CDR3 is TGCAGTGCTAGGGGGGGTTTAGGCACCTACGAGCAGTACTTC.

This clonotype was picked up a small number of times. The chain combines TRBV15 with TRBJ1-5; D gene unclear. This CDR3 is 15 amino acids long. The germline gives CDR1 LNHNV, CDR2 YYDKDF (reference sequence). Trimming stripped 2 bases from V and 3 bases from J, with 11 bases between. The CDR3 DNA reads as TGTGCCACCAGCAGACGAGGAGGGATCAATCAGCCCCAGCATTTT. This encodes CATSRRGGINQPQHF.

This clonotype occurred a few times. The CDR3: CAISPGLAGEQYF. Written as DNA, the CDR3 is TGTGCCATCAGCCCAGGACTAGCCGGCGAGCAGTACTTC. This rearrangement joins TRBV10-3 to TRBJ2-7, with 8 bases fitting TRBD2. CDR1 ENHRY and CDR2 SYGVKD come from the germline V gene. V lost 6 bases and J lost 6; bases outside the gene matches: 7. The CDR3 is 13 amino acids.

This clonotype was observed a handful of times. The genes are TRBV18 and TRBJ2-1; D perhaps matches TRBD2 (5 bases). CDR3 length equals 16 residues. Trimming stripped 0 bases from V and 0 bases from J, with 9 bases between. Looked up from germline, CDR1 is KGHSH and CDR2 is LQKENI. CDR3 loop: CASSPPSGSSYNEQFF. The CDR3, as DNA: TGTGCCAGCTCACCACCGTCGGGGAGCTCCTACAATGAGCAGTTCTTC.

This chain links TRBV2 with TRBJ2-1; 11 positions match TRBD2. Germline-derived CDR1 and CDR2 are SNHLY and FYNNEI. The CDR3 length is 13 residues. V lost 5 bases and J lost 8; bases outside the gene matches: 2. CDR3 residues: CASSIAGGDEQFF. CDR3 bases: TGTGCCAGCAGTATAGCGGGAGGGGATGAGCAGTTCTTC.

At least ten counts were recorded for this clonotype. The genes are TRBV7-2 and TRBJ2-3; no firm D call. The CDR3 runs to 14 residues. Trimming pared 0 bases from V and 4 bases from J, leaving 8 bases between. CDR1 is SGHTA, CDR2 FQGNSA, per germline. The CDR3 here is CASSLAGPPDTQYF. In nucleotides, the CDR3 is TGTGCCAGCAGCTTAGCGGGCCCCCCAGATACGCAGTATTTT.